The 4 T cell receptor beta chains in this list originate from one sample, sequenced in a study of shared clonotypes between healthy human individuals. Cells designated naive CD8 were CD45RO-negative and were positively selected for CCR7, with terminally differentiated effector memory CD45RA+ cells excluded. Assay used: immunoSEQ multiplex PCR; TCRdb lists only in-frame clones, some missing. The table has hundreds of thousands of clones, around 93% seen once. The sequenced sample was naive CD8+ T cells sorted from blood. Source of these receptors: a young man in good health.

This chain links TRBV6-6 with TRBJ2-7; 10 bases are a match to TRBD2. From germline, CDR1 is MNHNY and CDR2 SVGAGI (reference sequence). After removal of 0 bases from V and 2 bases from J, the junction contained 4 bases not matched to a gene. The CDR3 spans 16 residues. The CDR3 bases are TGTGCCAGCAGTTACTCTAGACTAGCGGGTCCCTACGAGCAGTACTTC. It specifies CASSYSRLAGPYEQYF.

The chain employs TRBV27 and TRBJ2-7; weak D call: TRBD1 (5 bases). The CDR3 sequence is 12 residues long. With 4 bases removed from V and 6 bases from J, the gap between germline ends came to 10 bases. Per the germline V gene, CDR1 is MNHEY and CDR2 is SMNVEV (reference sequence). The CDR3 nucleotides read TGTGCCAGCAGTTCCGCAGGGTTCGAGCAGTACTTC. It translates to CASSSAGFEQYF.

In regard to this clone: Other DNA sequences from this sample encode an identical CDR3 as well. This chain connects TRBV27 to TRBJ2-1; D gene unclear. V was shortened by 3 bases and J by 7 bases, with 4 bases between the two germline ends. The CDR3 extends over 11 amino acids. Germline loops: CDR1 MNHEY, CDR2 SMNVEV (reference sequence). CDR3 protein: CASSFGNEQFF. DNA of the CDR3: TGTGCCAGCAGTTTCGGGAATGAGCAGTTCTTC.

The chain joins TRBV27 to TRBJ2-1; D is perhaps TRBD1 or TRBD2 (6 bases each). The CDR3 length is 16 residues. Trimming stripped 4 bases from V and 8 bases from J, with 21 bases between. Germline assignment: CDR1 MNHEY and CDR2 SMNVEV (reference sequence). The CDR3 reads CASSSGGKGVGDEQFF. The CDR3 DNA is TGTGCCAGCAGTTCTGGCGGGAAGGGGGTGGGGGATGAGCAGTTCTTC.